Presented here are 20 T cell receptor beta chains from one specimen sequenced in a study of Ad26.COV2.S vaccination and SARS-CoV-2 variants. Only in-frame clones appear in the TCRdb table, and some are missing; sequencing was by immunoSEQ multiplex PCR. The table lists more than 300,000 clones, 88% of them singletons, with roughly 6% in the top ten. Treatment reported: roughly 20 received Ad26.COV2.S at low or high dose, single or two shots; roughly five received placebo; per-sample allocation not given. All samples were drawn on day 63, counting from the first vaccine or placebo injection. The material was peripheral blood, obtained in a trial of Ad26.COV2.S vaccine versus placebo. These receptors were taken from a person between 18 and 65 years old who received the Ad26.COV2.S COVID-19 vaccine or a placebo.

The J gene is TRBJ2-3, the V gene TRBV11-2, with 15 bases matching TRBD2. The CDR3 covers 16 residues. The germline V gene has CDR1 SGHAT and CDR2 FQNNGV. V was clipped by 5 bases and J by 4 bases; unmatched bases: 4. CDR3 nucleotides: TGTGCCAGCAGCCCATGGACTAGCGGGAGGGCAGATACGCAGTATTTT. Protein product: CASSPWTSGRADTQYF.

V and J are TRBV2 and TRBJ2-7; 9 positions match TRBD1. J was trimmed by 1 base and V by 7 bases; bases with no gene match: 11. This CDR3 comprises 16 residues. Germline loops: CDR1 SNHLY, CDR2 FYNNEI. The CDR3 DNA reads as TGTGCCAGCATATATTGGGGGACAGGGCCGTCCTACGAGCAGTACTTC. It encodes CASIYWGTGPSYEQYF.

The V call is TRBV19, the J call TRBJ1-1; D is ambiguous. CDR1 LNHDA and CDR2 SQIVND come from the germline V gene (reference sequence). V was trimmed by 2 bases and J by 10 bases, leaving 8 bases between them. The CDR3 length is 11 residues. The DNA for the CDR3 is TGTGCCAGTAGTATAACCCAAAGAGCTTTCTTT. It translates to CASSITQRAFF.

This sequence joins TRBV19 and TRBJ2-2, with D possibly being TRBD1 (6 bases). Trimming left V 5 bases short and J 4 bases short, with 14 bases between. The CDR3 covers 15 residues. Germline V gene lookup returns CDR1 LNHDA and CDR2 SQIVND (reference sequence). The CDR3 protein is CASSPQGSGTGELFF. For the CDR3, the DNA is TGTGCCAGTAGTCCACAGGGTTCTGGCACCGGGGAGCTGTTTTTT.

The CDR3 DNA reads TGTGCCAGCAGACCCGGGACAGAGAATTCACCCCTCCACTTT. Its translation: CASRPGTENSPLHF. J is TRBJ1-6 and V is TRBV7-2; 7 positions match TRBD1. This CDR3 is built from 14 residues. Trimming cost V 6 bases and J 7 bases; bases outside gene matches: 6. The germline gives CDR1 SGHTA, CDR2 FQGNSA. Full variable domain (missing parts from reference TRBV7-2 and TRBJ1-6): GAGVSQSPSNKVTEKGKDVELRCDPISGHTALYWYRQSLGQGLEFLIYFQGNSAPDKSGLPSDRFSAERTGGSVSTLTIQRTQQEDSAVYLCASRPGTENSPLHFGNGTRLTVT.

The chain has TRBV6-2 or TRBV6-3 and TRBJ2-2; D is possibly TRBD1 (6 bases). The CDR3 consists of 15 residues. The V end lost 3 bases, the J end lost 6 bases, and 14 bases lay between the germline ends. From germline, CDR1 is MNHEY and CDR2 SVGEGT. CDR3 loop: CASSYPGVQAGELFF. Here the CDR3 DNA reads TGTGCCAGCAGTTATCCAGGGGTACAGGCCGGGGAGCTGTTTTTT.

The rearrangement links TRBV7-3 to TRBJ2-7; a weak D match, TRBD1 (6 bases). V shed 2 bases and J shed 5 bases, with 10 bases lying between them. CDR1 and CDR2 (germline): SGHTA, FQGTGA. This CDR3 is built from 13 residues. CDR3 in DNA: TGTGCCAGCAGCTTATATCCAGGGGACGAGCAGTACTTC. The encoded protein is CASSLYPGDEQYF. The whole variable domain, remainder taken from reference TRBV7-3 and TRBJ2-7, is GAGVSQTPSNKVTEKGKYVELRCDPISGHTALYWYRQSLGQGPEFLIYFQGTGAADDSGLPNDRFFAVRPEGSVSTLKIQRTERGDSAVYLCASSLYPGDEQYFGPGTRLTVT.

The chain links TRBV28 to TRBJ1-3, with a possible D match to TRBD1 (5 bases). CDR1 is MDHEN and CDR2 is SYDVKM in the germline V gene. CDR3 size: 14 residues. Deletions cut 11 bases from V and 2 bases from J, with 16 bases between. CDR3 amino acids: CASHVGVTGNTIYF. CDR3 coding DNA: TGTGCCTCTCACGTGGGGGTAACTGGAAACACCATATATTTT.

The CDR3 DNA is TGTGCCAGCAGTTTAGGAGGGGTTCGCAATGAGCAGTTCTTC. This translates into CASSLGGVRNEQFF. The chain employs TRBV28 and TRBJ2-1, with D possibly matching TRBD2 (6 bases). CDR1 MDHEN and CDR2 SYDVKM come from the germline V gene. This CDR3 comprises 14 residues. Trimming removed 2 bases from V and 6 bases from J, with 11 bases in between.

The chain has TRBV27 and TRBJ1-5; a possible D gene is TRBD1 (5 bases). Per the germline V gene, CDR1 is MNHEY and CDR2 is SMNVEV (reference sequence). The CDR3 runs to 14 residues. V was trimmed by 5 bases and J by 2 bases, leaving 10 bases between them. Here the CDR3 reads CASSDQGGNQPQHF. CDR3 bases: TGTGCCAGCAGTGATCAGGGTGGCAATCAGCCCCAGCATTTT.

The V gene is TRBV6-2 or TRBV6-3, the J gene TRBJ1-4; TRBD1 agrees at 8 bases. Germline lookup yields CDR1 MNHEY and CDR2 SVGEGT. This CDR3 comprises 15 residues. Germline trimming cut 2 bases from V and 5 bases from J; bases unmatched to any gene: 4. CDR3 region: CASSYQRTGNEKLFF. CDR3 coding DNA: TGTGCCAGCAGTTACCAGCGGACAGGGAATGAAAAACTGTTTTTT.

The chain carries TRBV7-2 and TRBJ1-5; D is perhaps TRBD1 (5 bases). This CDR3 has 15 residues. V was clipped by 5 bases and J by 0 bases, with 11 bases between them. Germline loops: CDR1 SGHTA, CDR2 FQGNSA. The CDR3 DNA reads TGTGCCAGCAGCCTGGACACATATAGCAATCAGCCCCAGCATTTT. It yields the protein CASSLDTYSNQPQHF. Drawing the rest from reference TRBV7-2 and TRBJ1-5, the complete variable domain is GAGVSQSPSNKVTEKGKDVELRCDPISGHTALYWYRQSLGQGLEFLIYFQGNSAPDKSGLPSDRFSAERTGGSVSTLTIQRTQQEDSAVYLCASSLDTYSNQPQHFGDGTRLSIL.

The chain recombines TRBV7-3 with TRBJ2-5; TRBD2 is a possible D gene (6 bases). From germline, CDR1 is SGHTA and CDR2 FQGTGA. The CDR3 covers 19 residues. V was shortened by 1 base and J by 5 bases, with 26 bases between the two germline ends. The CDR3 is CASSLSSTREYGRPETQYF. The DNA for the CDR3 is TGTGCCAGCAGCTTAAGTTCAACCCGCGAATATGGGAGGCCCGAGACCCAGTACTTC.

V and J are TRBV7-2 and TRBJ2-1; D gene uncertain. Trimming left V 4 bases short and J 10 bases short, with 14 bases between. The CDR3 totals 13 residues. The V gene's germline CDR1 is SGHTA and CDR2 FQGNSA. CDR3 protein: CASSSRASHEQFF. Here the CDR3 DNA reads TGTGCCAGCAGCTCTCGAGCGAGCCACGAGCAGTTCTTC.

The rearrangement uses TRBV19 and TRBJ1-2; D is uncertain. The CDR3 length is 17 residues. Deletions cut 9 bases from V and 0 bases from J, with 23 bases between. Germline-derived CDR1 and CDR2 are LNHDA and SQIVND (reference sequence). CDR3 coding DNA: TGTGCCAGCACCACCGGCTCTAGTATAGGGCCTAACTATGGCTACACCTTC. Amino acid sequence: CASTTGSSIGPNYGYTF.

Only one count was recorded for this clone. This chain connects TRBV6-2 or TRBV6-3 to TRBJ2-4, with 7 bases fitting TRBD1. The germline CDR1 and CDR2 sequences are MNHEY and SVGEGT. V lost 6 bases, J lost 1 base, and 9 bases stayed unmatched. This CDR3 contains 16 residues. The CDR3 DNA follows: TGTGCCAGCAGCAGGGGGATCCGGGTGGCCAAAAACATTCAGTACTTC. This sequence encodes CASSRGIRVAKNIQYF.

This clone has just a few counts. The rearrangement links TRBV7-6 to TRBJ2-1; D perhaps matches TRBD2 (6 bases). Germline loops: CDR1 SGHVS, CDR2 FNYEAQ. This CDR3 comprises 17 residues. The V and J ends lost 1 base and 4 bases respectively, with 17 bases between them. The CDR3 DNA is TGTGCCAGCAGCTTAGTTGGAGGGACTTTCATTTACAATGAGCAGTTCTTC. The encoded protein is CASSLVGGTFIYNEQFF.

The chain links TRBV7-9 to TRBJ2-3, with TRBD1 matching over 7 bases. CDR1 is SEHNR and CDR2 is FQNEAQ in the germline V gene (reference sequence). Losses at the gene ends were 4 bases for V and 0 bases for J; bases not matched to a gene: 7. The CDR3 runs to 16 residues. CDR3: CASSSGQERSTDTQYF. Here the CDR3 DNA reads TGTGCCAGCAGCTCCGGACAGGAAAGGAGCACAGATACGCAGTATTTT.

This clone was observed a single time. This chain joins TRBV10-3 and TRBJ1-2; TRBD1 agrees at 12 bases. Per germline, CDR1 ENHRY and CDR2 SYGVKD. After removal of 10 bases from V and 7 bases from J, the junction contained 7 bases not matched to a gene. The CDR3 extends over 13 amino acids. For the CDR3, the DNA is TGTGCCACGATGGGACAGGGGGCGATTGGCTACACCTTC. Protein sequence: CATMGQGAIGYTF.

This clone has a handful of counts. This chain joins TRBV9 and TRBJ2-2, with 11 bases matching TRBD1. The CDR3 has 18 amino acids. The V and J ends lost 3 bases and 1 base, in that order; junction bases with no gene match: 8. Germline V gene lookup returns CDR1 SGDLS and CDR2 YYNGEE. The CDR3 here is CASSAGTGGIGNTGELFF. The CDR3 DNA sequence: TGTGCCAGCAGCGCGGGGACAGGGGGAATAGGGAACACCGGGGAGCTGTTTTTT.